Sequencing of this TCR beta chain was carried out in a study of cytomegalovirus exposure and HLA in healthy donors. At the level of the study: Tens of millions of unique TCRs, all from HLA-typed donors, were included in an early release of the data.

A word on this clone: Its antigen is as yet unknown. Other DNA sequences of this sample code for an identical CDR3.

Study observations and caveats: A reported reduction in N-insertions relative to the roughly 670-donor mean was seen in an Asian-associated ancestry cluster in a later analysis. Confirmation in vitro established that three CMV-associated chains were specific for CMV antigens. Investigators reported under 200 TCR beta chains as tied to cytomegalovirus.

Primers included in the PCR were 60 Vbeta and 13 Jbeta primers. The protocol was immunoSEQ multiplex PCR, while the TCRdb copy is restricted to in-frame clones and leaves out a portion. The sample yields about 98,000 clones, under 70% seen once. The junction had 5 bases not matched to a gene; V was cut back by 0 bases and J by 4 bases. CDR1 is SGHRS and CDR2 is YFSETQ in the germline V gene. The CDR3 totals 16 residues. This sequence joins TRBV5-1 and TRBJ2-3; 10 nucleotides match TRBD2. The TCR comes from a man in his fifties or sixties in good health and CMV-seronegative. Material: PBMCs. CDR3 protein: CASSLVTSGGADTQYF. Written as DNA, the CDR3 is TGCGCCAGCAGCTTGGTTACGAGCGGGGGGGCAGATACGCAGTATTTT.